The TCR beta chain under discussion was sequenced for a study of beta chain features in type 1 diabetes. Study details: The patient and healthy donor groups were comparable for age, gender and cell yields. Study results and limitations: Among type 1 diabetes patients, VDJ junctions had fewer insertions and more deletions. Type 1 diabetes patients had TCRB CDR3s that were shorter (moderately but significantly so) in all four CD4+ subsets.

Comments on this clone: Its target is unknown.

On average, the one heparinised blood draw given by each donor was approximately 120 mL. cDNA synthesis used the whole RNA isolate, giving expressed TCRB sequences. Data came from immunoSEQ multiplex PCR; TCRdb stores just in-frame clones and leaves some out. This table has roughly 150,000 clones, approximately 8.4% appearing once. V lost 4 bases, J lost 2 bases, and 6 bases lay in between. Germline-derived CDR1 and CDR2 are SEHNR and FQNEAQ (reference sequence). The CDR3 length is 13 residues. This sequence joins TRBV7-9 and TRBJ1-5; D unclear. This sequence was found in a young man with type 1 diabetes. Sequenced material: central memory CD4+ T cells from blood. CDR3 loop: CASSSHGNQPQHF. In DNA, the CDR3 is TGTGCCAGCAGCTCACACGGCAATCAGCCCCAGCATTTT.